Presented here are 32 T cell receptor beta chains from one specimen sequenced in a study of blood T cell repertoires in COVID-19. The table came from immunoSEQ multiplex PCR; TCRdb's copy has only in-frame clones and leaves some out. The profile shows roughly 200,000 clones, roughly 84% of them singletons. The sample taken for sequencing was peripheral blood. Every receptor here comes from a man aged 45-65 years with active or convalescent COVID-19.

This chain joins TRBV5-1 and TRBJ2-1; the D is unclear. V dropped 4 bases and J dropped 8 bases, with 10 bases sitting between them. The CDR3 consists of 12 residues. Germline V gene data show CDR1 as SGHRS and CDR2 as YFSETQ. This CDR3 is CASSGQLHEQFF. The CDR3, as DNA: TGCGCCAGCAGCGGCCAGTTGCATGAGCAGTTCTTC.

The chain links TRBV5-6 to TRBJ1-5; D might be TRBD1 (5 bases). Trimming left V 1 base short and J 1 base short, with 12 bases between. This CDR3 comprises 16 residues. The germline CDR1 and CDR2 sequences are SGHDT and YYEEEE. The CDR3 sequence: CASSLFSGQSNQPQHF. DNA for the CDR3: TGTGCCAGCAGCTTGTTTTCCGGACAAAGCAATCAGCCCCAGCATTTT.

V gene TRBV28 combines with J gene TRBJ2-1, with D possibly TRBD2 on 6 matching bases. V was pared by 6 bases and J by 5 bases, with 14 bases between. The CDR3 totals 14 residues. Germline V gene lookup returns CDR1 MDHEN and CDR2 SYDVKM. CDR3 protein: CASRVGLVDNEQFF. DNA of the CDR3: TGTGCCAGCAGGGTGGGACTCGTGGACAATGAGCAGTTCTTC.

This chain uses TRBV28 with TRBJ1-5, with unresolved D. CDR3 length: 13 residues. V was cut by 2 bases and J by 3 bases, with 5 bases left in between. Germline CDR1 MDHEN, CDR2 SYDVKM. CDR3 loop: CASSLQINQPQHF. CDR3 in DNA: TGTGCCAGCAGTTTACAGATCAATCAGCCCCAGCATTTT.

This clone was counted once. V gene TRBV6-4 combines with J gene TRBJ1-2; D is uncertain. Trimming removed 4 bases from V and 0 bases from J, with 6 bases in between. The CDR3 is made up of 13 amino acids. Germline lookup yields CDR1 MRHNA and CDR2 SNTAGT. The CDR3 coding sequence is TGTGCCAGCAGTGCGGGATCTAACTATGGCTACACCTTC. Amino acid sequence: CASSAGSNYGYTF.

The CDR3 DNA reads as TGCGCCAGCAGCTTGGATCAACTTGGAAACACCATATATTTT. This translates into CASSLDQLGNTIYF. The V gene is TRBV5-1, the J gene TRBJ1-3; D call uncertain. This CDR3 region has 14 residues. Germline V gives CDR1 SGHRS, CDR2 YFSETQ. V lost 0 bases to trimming and J lost 3 bases, with 7 bases between them.

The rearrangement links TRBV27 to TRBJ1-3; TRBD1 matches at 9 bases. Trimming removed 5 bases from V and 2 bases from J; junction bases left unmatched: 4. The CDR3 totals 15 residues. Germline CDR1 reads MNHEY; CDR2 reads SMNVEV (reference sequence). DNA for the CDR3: TGTGCCAGCAGTCCCCGGACAGGGGCTGGAAACACCATATATTTT. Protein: CASSPRTGAGNTIYF.

As DNA, the CDR3 is TGTGCCAGCAGTACCCCGGGGACAGCCTACGAGCAGTACTTC. Translated, it gives CASSTPGTAYEQYF. The rearrangement joins TRBV28 to TRBJ2-7; 7 bases align to TRBD1. The germline V gene encodes CDR1 MDHEN and CDR2 SYDVKM. The trim removed 5 bases at V and 2 bases at J, leaving 6 bases unmatched. This CDR3 is 14 amino acids long.

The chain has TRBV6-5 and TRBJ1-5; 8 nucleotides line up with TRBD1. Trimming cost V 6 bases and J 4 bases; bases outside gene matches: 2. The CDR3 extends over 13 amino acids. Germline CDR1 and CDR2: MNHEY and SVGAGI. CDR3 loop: CASSWTGNQPQHF. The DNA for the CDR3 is TGTGCCAGCAGCTGGACAGGGAATCAGCCCCAGCATTTT.

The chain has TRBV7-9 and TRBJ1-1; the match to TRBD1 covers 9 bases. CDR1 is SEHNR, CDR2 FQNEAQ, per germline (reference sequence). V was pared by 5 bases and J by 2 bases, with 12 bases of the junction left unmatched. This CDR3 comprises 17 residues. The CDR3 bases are TGTGCCAGCAGCAACACAGGGGGCTTGAGAGAAAACACTGAAGCTTTCTTT. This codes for CASSNTGGLRENTEAFF.

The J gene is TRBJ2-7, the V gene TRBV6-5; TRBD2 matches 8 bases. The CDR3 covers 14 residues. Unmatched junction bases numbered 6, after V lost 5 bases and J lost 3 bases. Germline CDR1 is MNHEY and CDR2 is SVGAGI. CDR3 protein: CASSLTGGVYEQYF. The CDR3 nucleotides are TGTGCCAGCAGTCTTACGGGGGGGGTCTACGAGCAGTACTTC.

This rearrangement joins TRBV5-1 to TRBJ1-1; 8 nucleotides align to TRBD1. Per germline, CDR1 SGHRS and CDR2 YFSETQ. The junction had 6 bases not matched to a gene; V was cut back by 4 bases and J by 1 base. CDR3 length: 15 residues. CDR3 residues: CASSTGQGGNTEAFF. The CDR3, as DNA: TGCGCCAGCAGCACCGGACAGGGCGGGAACACTGAAGCTTTCTTT.

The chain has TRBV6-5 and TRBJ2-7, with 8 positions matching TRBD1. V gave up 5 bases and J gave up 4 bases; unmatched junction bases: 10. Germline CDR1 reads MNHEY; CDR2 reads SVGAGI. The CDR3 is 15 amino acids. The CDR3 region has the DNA TGTGCCAGCAGTACTCCCCGGACAGGGAAATACGAGCAGTACTTC. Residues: CASSTPRTGKYEQYF.

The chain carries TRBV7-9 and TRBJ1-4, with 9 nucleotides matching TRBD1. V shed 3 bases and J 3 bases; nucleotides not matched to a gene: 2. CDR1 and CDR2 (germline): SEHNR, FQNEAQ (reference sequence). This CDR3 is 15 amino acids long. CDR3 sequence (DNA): TGTGCCAGCAGCTTCGGGACAGGGTCTAATGAAAAACTGTTTTTT. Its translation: CASSFGTGSNEKLFF.

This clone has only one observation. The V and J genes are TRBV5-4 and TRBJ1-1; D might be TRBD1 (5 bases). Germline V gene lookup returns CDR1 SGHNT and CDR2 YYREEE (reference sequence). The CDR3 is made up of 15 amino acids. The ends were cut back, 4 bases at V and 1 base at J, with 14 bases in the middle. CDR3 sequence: CASSLRPGQNTEAFF. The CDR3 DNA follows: TGTGCCAGCAGCCTCAGACCTGGACAGAACACTGAAGCTTTCTTT.

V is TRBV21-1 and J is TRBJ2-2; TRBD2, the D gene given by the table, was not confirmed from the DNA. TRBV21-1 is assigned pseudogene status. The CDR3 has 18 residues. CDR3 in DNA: TGTGCCAGCAGCAAGCCCCCCGGACTAGCGGGAAACACCGGGGAGCTGTTTTTT. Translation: CASSKPPGLAGNTGELFF.

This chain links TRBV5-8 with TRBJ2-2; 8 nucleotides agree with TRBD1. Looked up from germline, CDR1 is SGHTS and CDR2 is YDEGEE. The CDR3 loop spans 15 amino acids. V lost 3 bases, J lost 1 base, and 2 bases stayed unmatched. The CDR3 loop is CASSSDRGNTGELFF. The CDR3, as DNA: TGTGCCAGCAGCTCTGACAGGGGGAACACCGGGGAGCTGTTTTTT. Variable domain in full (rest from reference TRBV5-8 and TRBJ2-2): EAGVTQSPTHLIKTRGQQATLRCSPISGHTSVYWYQQALGLGLQFLLWYDEGEERNRGNFPPRFSGRQFPNYSSELNVNALELEDSALYLCASSSDRGNTGELFFGEGSRLTVL.

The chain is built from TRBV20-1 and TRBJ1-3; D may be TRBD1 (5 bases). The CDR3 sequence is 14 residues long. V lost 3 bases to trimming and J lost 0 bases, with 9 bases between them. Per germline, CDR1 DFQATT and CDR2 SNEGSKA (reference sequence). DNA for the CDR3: TGCAGTGCTAGTCTGGGGGGCTCTGGAAACACCATATATTTT. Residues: CSASLGGSGNTIYF.

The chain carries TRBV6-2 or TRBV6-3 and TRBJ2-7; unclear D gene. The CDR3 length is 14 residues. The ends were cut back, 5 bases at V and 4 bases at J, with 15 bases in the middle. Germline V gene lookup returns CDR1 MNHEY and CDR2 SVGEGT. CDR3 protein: CASSALRLLYEQYF. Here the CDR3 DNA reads TGTGCCAGCAGTGCGCTCCGACTCCTATACGAGCAGTACTTC.

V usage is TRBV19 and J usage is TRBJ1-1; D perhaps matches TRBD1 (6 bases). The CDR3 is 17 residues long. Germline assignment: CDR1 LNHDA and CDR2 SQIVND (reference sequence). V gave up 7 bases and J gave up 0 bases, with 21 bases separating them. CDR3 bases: TGTGCCAGTAAGAAGGAAGGGACACCTCGGATGAACACTGAAGCTTTCTTT. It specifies CASKKEGTPRMNTEAFF.

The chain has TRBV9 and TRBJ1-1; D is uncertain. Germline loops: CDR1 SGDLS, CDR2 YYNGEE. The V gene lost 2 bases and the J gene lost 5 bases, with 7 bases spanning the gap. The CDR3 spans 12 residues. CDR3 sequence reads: CASSVGETEAFF. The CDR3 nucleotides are TGTGCCAGCAGCGTCGGTGAGACTGAAGCTTTCTTT.

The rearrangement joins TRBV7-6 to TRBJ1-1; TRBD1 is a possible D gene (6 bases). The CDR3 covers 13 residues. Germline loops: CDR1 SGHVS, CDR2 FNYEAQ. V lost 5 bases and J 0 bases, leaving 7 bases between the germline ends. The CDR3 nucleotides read TGTGCCAGCAGCACAGGGATGAACACTGAAGCTTTCTTT. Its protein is CASSTGMNTEAFF.

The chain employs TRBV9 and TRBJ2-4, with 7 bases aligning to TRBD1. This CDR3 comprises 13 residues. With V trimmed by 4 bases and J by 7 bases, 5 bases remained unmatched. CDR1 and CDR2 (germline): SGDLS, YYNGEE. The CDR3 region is CASSPTTGNIQYF. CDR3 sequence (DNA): TGTGCCAGCAGCCCTACGACAGGGAACATTCAGTACTTC. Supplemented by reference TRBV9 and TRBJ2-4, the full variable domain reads DSGVTQTPKHLITATGQRVTLRCSPRSGDLSVYWYQQSLDQGLQFLIQYYNGEERAKGNILERFSAQQFPDLHSELNLSSLELGDSALYFCASSPTTGNIQYFGAGTRLSVL.

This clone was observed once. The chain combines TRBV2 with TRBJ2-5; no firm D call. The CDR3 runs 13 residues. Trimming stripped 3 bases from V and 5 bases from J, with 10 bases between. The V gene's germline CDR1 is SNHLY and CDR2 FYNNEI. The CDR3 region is CASSETALETQYF. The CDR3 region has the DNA TGTGCCAGCAGTGAGACTGCCCTGGAGACCCAGTACTTC. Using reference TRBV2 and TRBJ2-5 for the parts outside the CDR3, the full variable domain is EPEVTQTPSHQVTQMGQEVILRCVPISNHLYFYWYRQILGQKVEFLVSFYNNEISEKSEIFDDQFSVERPDGSNFTLKIRSTKLEDSAMYFCASSETALETQYFGPGTRLLVL.

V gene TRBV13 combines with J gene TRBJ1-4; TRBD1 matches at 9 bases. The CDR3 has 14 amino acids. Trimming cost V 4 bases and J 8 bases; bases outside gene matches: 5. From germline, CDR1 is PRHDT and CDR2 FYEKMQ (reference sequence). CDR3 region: CASSSQGAREKLFF. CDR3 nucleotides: TGTGCCAGCAGCTCACAGGGGGCGCGGGAAAAACTGTTTTTT.

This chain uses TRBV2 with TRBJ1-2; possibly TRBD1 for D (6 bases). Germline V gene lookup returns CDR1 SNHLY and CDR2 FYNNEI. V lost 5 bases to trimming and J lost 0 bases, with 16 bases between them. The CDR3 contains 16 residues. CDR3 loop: CASSPSRQAANYGYTF. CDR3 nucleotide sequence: TGTGCCAGCAGTCCCTCGCGACAGGCAGCTAACTATGGCTACACCTTC.

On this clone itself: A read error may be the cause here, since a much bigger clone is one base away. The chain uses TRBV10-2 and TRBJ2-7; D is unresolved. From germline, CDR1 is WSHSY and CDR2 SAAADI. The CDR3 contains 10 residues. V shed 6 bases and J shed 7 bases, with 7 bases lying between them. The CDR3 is CASSSREQYF. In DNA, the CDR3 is TGCGCCAGCAGCTCGAGGGAGCAGTACTTC.

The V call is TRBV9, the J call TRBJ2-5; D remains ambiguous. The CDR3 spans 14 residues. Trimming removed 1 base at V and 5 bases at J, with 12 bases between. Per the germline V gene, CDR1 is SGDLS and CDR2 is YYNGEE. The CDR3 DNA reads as TGTGCCAGCAGCGTAAGCCCAAGCTTCGAGACCCAGTACTTC. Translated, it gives CASSVSPSFETQYF.

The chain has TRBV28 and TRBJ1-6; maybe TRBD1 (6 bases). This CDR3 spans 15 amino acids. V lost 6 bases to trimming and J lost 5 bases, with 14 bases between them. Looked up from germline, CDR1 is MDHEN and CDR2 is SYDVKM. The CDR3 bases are TGTGCCAGCAGGGGGGGGGCAGGGGATAATTCACCCCTCCACTTT. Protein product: CASRGGAGDNSPLHF.

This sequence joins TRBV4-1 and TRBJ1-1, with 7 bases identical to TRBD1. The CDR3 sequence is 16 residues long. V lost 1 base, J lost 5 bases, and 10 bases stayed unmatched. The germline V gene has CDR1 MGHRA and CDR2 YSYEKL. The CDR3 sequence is CASSQVGSSGGTEAFF. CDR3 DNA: TGCGCCAGCAGCCAAGTTGGATCCTCAGGGGGAACTGAAGCTTTCTTT.

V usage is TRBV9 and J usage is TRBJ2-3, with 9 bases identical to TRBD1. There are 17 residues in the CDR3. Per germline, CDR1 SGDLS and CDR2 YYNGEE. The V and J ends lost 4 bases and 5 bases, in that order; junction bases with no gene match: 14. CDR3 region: CASSPGTGKVRGDTQYF. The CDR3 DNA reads TGTGCCAGCAGCCCCGGGACAGGGAAGGTTAGAGGAGATACGCAGTATTTT.

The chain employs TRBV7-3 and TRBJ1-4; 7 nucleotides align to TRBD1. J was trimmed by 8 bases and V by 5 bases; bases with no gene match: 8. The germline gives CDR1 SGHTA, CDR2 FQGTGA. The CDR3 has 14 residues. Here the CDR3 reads CASSRWDRKEKLFF. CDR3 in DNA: TGTGCCAGCAGCCGGTGGGACAGAAAAGAAAAACTGTTTTTT.